This T cell receptor beta chain was captured in a study of CD8+CD57+ T cells in acquired aplastic anemia. Overall study context: Read counts for CD4+ cells (from healthy donors) averaged about 10 million.

Between the trimmed V and J ends, which lost 4 bases and 5 bases, there was a span of 11 bases. The CDR3 contains 13 residues. Germline CDR1 reads LNHDA; CDR2 reads SQIVND (reference sequence). This clonotype was recorded once. The template for TCR beta VDJ and CDR3 sequence profiling was genomic DNA. TCRdb used MiXCR to reprocess the reads, holding one entry per CDR3 protein. The sample records some 190,000 distinct CDR3 sequences, less than 70% being singletons. Sequencing used sorted CD4+, CD8+, or CD8+CD57+ T cells (not recorded which) from PBMCs. The clonotype originates from a human donor in good health, serving as a control. The rearrangement joins TRBV19 to TRBJ2-5, with D possibly being TRBD1 (6 bases). Here the CDR3 reads CASSRTERETQYF. The CDR3, as DNA: TGTGCCAGTAGTAGGACAGAAAGGGAGACCCAGTACTTC.